This TCR beta chain derives from a study of memory CD4+ T cells and cytomegalovirus serostatus. Turning to the study itself: Healthy Belgian adult donors included about nine CMV-positive and some 24 CMV-negative people.

Between the trimmed V and J ends, which lost 1 base and 0 bases, there was a span of 8 bases. This CDR3 is built from 15 residues. CDR1 is SGHTA and CDR2 is FQGNSA in the germline V gene. Original methodology: Out-of-frame sequences were removed, leaving around 2.2 million distinct TCRbeta sequences. Sequencing was performed with immunoSEQ multiplex PCR; in TCRdb, only in-frame clones are kept and a portion is missing. V, J and clone size derive from that table, while D and trimming were established from the DNA sequence. The repertoire holds about 50,000 clones, with around 74% as singletons. The sort gate was single viable CD3+CD4+CD8-CD45RO+ cells for memory CD4+ T cells.

This receptor was obtained from an adult in good health and CMV-seronegative. Material: memory CD4+ T cells from blood. The V gene is TRBV7-2, the J gene TRBJ2-3; no clear D. The CDR3 DNA sequence: TGTGCCAGCAGCTTAGGACACCCGAGCACAGATACGCAGTATTTT. This sequence encodes CASSLGHPSTDTQYF.